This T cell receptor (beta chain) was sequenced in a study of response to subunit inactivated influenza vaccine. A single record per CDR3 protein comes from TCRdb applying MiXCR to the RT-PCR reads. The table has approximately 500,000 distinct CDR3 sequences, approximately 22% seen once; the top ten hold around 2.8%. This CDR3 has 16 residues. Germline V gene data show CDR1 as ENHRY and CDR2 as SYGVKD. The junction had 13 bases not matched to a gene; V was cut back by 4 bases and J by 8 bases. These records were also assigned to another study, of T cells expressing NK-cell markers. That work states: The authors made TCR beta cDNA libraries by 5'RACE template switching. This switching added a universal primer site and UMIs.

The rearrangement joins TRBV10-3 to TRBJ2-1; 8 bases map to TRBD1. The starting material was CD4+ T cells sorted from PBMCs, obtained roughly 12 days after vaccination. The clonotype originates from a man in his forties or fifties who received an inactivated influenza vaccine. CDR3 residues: CAISASTGGTGDEQFF. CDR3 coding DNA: TGTGCCATCAGTGCGTCGACTGGCGGGACAGGTGATGAGCAGTTCTTC.